A selection of T cell receptor beta chains follows, all from one sample in a study of blood T cell repertoires in COVID-19. TCRdb's copy holds only in-frame clones and misses some; the assay was immunoSEQ multiplex PCR. The table includes about 15,000 clones, around 77% detected once. The sample was peripheral blood. The receptor source for this set is a human donor in a cohort sampled during active COVID-19. Each CDR3 is given with its conserved first and last residue. D genes are given only for firm matches. Clone size is not always given. Where it is, it says once, few, many or a class for expanded clones.

clone size: -; D gene: -; J gene: TRBJ1-2; V gene: TRBV3-1/TRBV3-2; CDR3 protein: CASSQVQDGYTF; CDR3 DNA: TGTGCCAGCAGCCAAGTTCAGGATGGCTACACCTTC
clone size: -; D gene: -; J gene: TRBJ2-7; V gene: TRBV3-1/TRBV3-2; CDR3 protein: CASSPDTRYEQYF; CDR3 DNA: TGTGCCAGCAGTCCTGACACCCGCTACGAGCAGTACTTC
clone size: -; D gene: TRBD2; J gene: TRBJ2-2; V gene: TRBV19; CDR3 protein: CASSIDAGGRGTGELFF; CDR3 DNA: TGTGCCAGTAGTATAGACGCGGGAGGTCGGGGCACCGGGGAGCTGTTTTTT
clone size: -; D gene: -; J gene: TRBJ1-2; V gene: TRBV10-3; CDR3 protein: CAISEVNREDYGYTF; CDR3 DNA: TGTGCCATCAGTGAGGTGAACAGGGAAGACTATGGCTACACCTTC
clone size: few; D gene: -; J gene: TRBJ2-6; V gene: TRBV2; CDR3 protein: CARGVSGANVLTF; CDR3 DNA: TGTGCCAGAGGGGTCTCTGGGGCCAACGTCCTGACTTTC
clone size: -; D gene: TRBD1; J gene: TRBJ2-7; V gene: TRBV10-3; CDR3 protein: CAISERTGTEQYF; CDR3 DNA: TGTGCCATCAGTGAGCGGACAGGGACCGAGCAGTACTTC
clone size: -; D gene: TRBD2; J gene: TRBJ2-7; V gene: TRBV28; CDR3 protein: CASNFGSGSTYEQYF; CDR3 DNA: TGTGCCAGCAATTTCGGTAGCGGGAGTACCTACGAGCAGTACTTC
clone size: once; D gene: -; J gene: TRBJ1-2; V gene: TRBV28; CDR3 protein: CASSLPIGTRRGYTF; CDR3 DNA: TGTGCCAGCAGTTTACCCATCGGGACACGGAGGGGCTACACCTTC
clone size: -; D gene: TRBD2; J gene: TRBJ2-1; V gene: TRBV7-3; CDR3 protein: CASSRSRLAGVTNEQFF; CDR3 DNA: TGTGCCAGCAGCCGGAGTAGGCTGGCGGGAGTCACCAATGAGCAGTTCTTC
clone size: -; D gene: -; J gene: TRBJ2-7; V gene: TRBV10-3; CDR3 protein: CAISESRGGWSSYEQYF; CDR3 DNA: TGTGCCATCAGTGAGTCCCGGGGAGGATGGAGCTCCTACGAGCAGTACTTC
clone size: -; D gene: -; J gene: TRBJ2-7; V gene: TRBV5-1; CDR3 protein: CASSLGLEVTYEQYF; CDR3 DNA: TGCGCCAGCAGCTTGGGACTGGAGGTGACCTACGAGCAGTACTTC
clone size: -; D gene: TRBD1; J gene: TRBJ1-3; V gene: TRBV15; CDR3 protein: CATSKDRGDYTIYF; CDR3 DNA: TGTGCCACCAGCAAAGACAGGGGCGACTACACCATATATTTT
clone size: once; D gene: -; J gene: TRBJ2-7; V gene: TRBV5-1; CDR3 protein: CASKIGGDYEQYF; CDR3 DNA: TGCGCCAGCAAAATTGGAGGGGACTACGAGCAGTACTTC
clone size: few; D gene: -; J gene: TRBJ2-1; V gene: TRBV27; CDR3 protein: CASSPGLYNEQFF; CDR3 DNA: TGTGCCAGCAGCCCGGGACTCTACAATGAGCAGTTCTTC
clone size: -; D gene: -; J gene: TRBJ2-6; V gene: TRBV28; CDR3 protein: CASSRPGSSGANVLTF; CDR3 DNA: TGTGCCAGCAGCCGTCCGGGGAGCTCTGGGGCCAACGTCCTGACTTTC
clone size: -; D gene: TRBD1; J gene: TRBJ1-6; V gene: TRBV3-1/TRBV3-2; CDR3 protein: CASSQGQGGWNSPLHF; CDR3 DNA: TGTGCCAGCAGCCAAGGACAGGGGGGTTGGAATTCACCCCTCCACTTT
clone size: -; D gene: -; J gene: TRBJ1-2; V gene: TRBV29-1; CDR3 protein: CSGGGQGSNYGYTF; CDR3 DNA: TGCAGTGGGGGGGGCCAAGGGTCTAACTATGGCTACACCTTC
clone size: -; D gene: TRBD1; J gene: TRBJ1-2; V gene: TRBV2; CDR3 protein: CASTDLGTGGGNYGYTF; CDR3 DNA: TGTGCCAGCACCGACCTAGGGACAGGGGGCGGAAACTATGGCTACACCTTC
clone size: -; D gene: TRBD2; J gene: TRBJ2-2; V gene: TRBV7-9; CDR3 protein: CASSHLGTSGAANTGELFF; CDR3 DNA: TGTGCCAGCAGCCATCTCGGGACTAGCGGGGCCGCGAACACCGGGGAGCTGTTTTTT
clone size: few; D gene: TRBD1; J gene: TRBJ1-5; V gene: TRBV19; CDR3 protein: CASSGTVNQPQHF; CDR3 DNA: TGTGCCAGTAGTGGGACAGTTAATCAGCCCCAGCATTTT
clone size: -; D gene: TRBD2; J gene: TRBJ2-7; V gene: TRBV28; CDR3 protein: CASSLGTDGLAGGKQYF; CDR3 DNA: TGTGCCAGCAGTTTAGGGACAGACGGACTAGCGGGAGGTAAACAGTACTTC
clone size: -; D gene: -; J gene: TRBJ2-4; V gene: TRBV4-2; CDR3 protein: CASSQGSGNIQYF; CDR3 DNA: TGTGCCAGCAGCCAAGGATCAGGAAACATTCAGTACTTC
clone size: few; D gene: -; J gene: TRBJ1-2; V gene: TRBV30; CDR3 protein: CAWSVEIPNYGYTF; CDR3 DNA: TGTGCCTGGAGTGTAGAGATACCTAACTATGGCTACACCTTC
clone size: -; D gene: -; J gene: TRBJ2-6; V gene: TRBV9; CDR3 protein: CASSQGPGANVLTF; CDR3 DNA: TGTGCCAGCAGCCAGGGTCCTGGGGCCAACGTCCTGACTTTC
clone size: -; D gene: -; J gene: TRBJ2-5; V gene: TRBV7-9; CDR3 protein: CASSLNRQETQYF; CDR3 DNA: TGTGCCAGCAGCTTAAATCGCCAAGAGACCCAGTACTTC
clone size: once; D gene: -; J gene: TRBJ2-3; V gene: TRBV3-1/TRBV3-2; CDR3 protein: CASSLPRADTQYF; CDR3 DNA: TGTGCCAGCAGCCTCCCCAGGGCAGATACGCAGTATTTT
clone size: -; D gene: TRBD2; J gene: TRBJ2-3; V gene: TRBV18; CDR3 protein: CASSRTSSGRDTDTQYF; CDR3 DNA: TGTGCCAGCTCACGAACCTCCAGCGGGAGAGACACAGATACGCAGTATTTT
clone size: -; D gene: TRBD2; J gene: TRBJ2-2; V gene: TRBV3-1/TRBV3-2; CDR3 protein: CASSQDGISGGAGELFF; CDR3 DNA: TGTGCCAGCAGCCAAGATGGCATTAGCGGGGGGGCCGGGGAGCTGTTTTTT
clone size: few; D gene: -; J gene: TRBJ1-1; V gene: TRBV5-4; CDR3 protein: CASSDGWAGDGAFF; CDR3 DNA: TGTGCCAGCAGCGACGGATGGGCCGGCGATGGGGCTTTCTTT
clone size: -; D gene: TRBD2; J gene: TRBJ2-7; V gene: TRBV28; CDR3 protein: CASSLAGEYEQYF; CDR3 DNA: TGTGCCAGCAGTTTAGCGGGAGAGTACGAGCAGTACTTC
clone size: few; D gene: -; J gene: TRBJ2-7; V gene: TRBV5-4; CDR3 protein: CASSLYGRGYEQYF; CDR3 DNA: TGTGCCAGCAGCTTGTACGGCAGGGGCTACGAGCAGTACTTC
clone size: -; D gene: TRBD1; J gene: TRBJ1-6; V gene: TRBV5-8; CDR3 protein: CASSPRGHLHF; CDR3 DNA: TGTGCCAGCAGCCCAAGGGGGCACCTCCACTTT
clone size: few; D gene: -; J gene: TRBJ1-5; V gene: TRBV24-1; CDR3 protein: CATSDRLDQPQHF; CDR3 DNA: TGTGCCACCAGTGATCGACTTGATCAGCCCCAGCATTTT
clone size: once; D gene: -; J gene: TRBJ2-7; V gene: TRBV6-5; CDR3 protein: CASSPGAGGIYEQYF; CDR3 DNA: TGTGCCAGCAGCCCCGGCGCGGGCGGAATCTACGAGCAGTACTTC
clone size: once; D gene: -; J gene: TRBJ2-3; V gene: TRBV30; CDR3 protein: CAWSVGVTDTQYF; CDR3 DNA: TGTGCCTGGAGTGTCGGAGTCACAGATACGCAGTATTTT
clone size: -; D gene: TRBD2; J gene: TRBJ2-1; V gene: TRBV29-1; CDR3 protein: CSVEDPTTSGTVDEQFF; CDR3 DNA: TGCAGCGTTGAAGATCCGACGACTAGCGGGACTGTTGATGAGCAGTTCTTC